These T cell receptor beta chains were read from a single sample in a study of T cells after yellow fever vaccination. TCRdb re-called the 5' RACE reads with MiXCR, one entry per CDR3 protein. The sample has a few hundred thousand distinct CDR3 sequences, roughly 3.3% seen once. The specimen comprised CD4+ T cells sorted from PBMCs, sampled 10 days after the yellow fever booster vaccination. The receptors were gathered from a man between 18 and 35 years old who received the YFV17D yellow fever vaccine. The CDR3 runs from the conserved cysteine through the conserved F or W. A D gene is named only where the DNA matches it firmly. The size entry is marked missing in some rows and otherwise reads once, few, many or a size class.

cdr3_length	clone_size	d_call	v_call	j_call	cdr3_aa	cdr3_nt
16	many	TRBD2	TRBV5-1	TRBJ2-1	CASSPPQLAGGNEQFF	TGCGCCAGCAGCCCGCCCCAACTAGCGGGGGGCAATGAGCAGTTCTTC
17	many	-	TRBV5-1	TRBJ2-5	CASSLEPGTSHQETQYF	TGCGCCAGCAGCTTGGAGCCCGGGACGTCCCACCAAGAGACCCAGTACTTC
13	-	TRBD1	TRBV7-2	TRBJ1-1	CASSSWTGPQAFF	TGTGCCAGCAGCTCATGGACAGGACCCCAAGCTTTCTTT
12	many	-	TRBV6-2/TRBV6-3	TRBJ1-2	CASSYRDNGYTF	TGTGCCAGCAGTTACAGGGATAATGGCTACACCTTC
15	many	TRBD1	TRBV7-2	TRBJ2-5	CASSYANRGGETQYF	TGTGCCAGCAGCTATGCAAACAGGGGTGGAGAGACCCAGTACTTC
12	few	-	TRBV28	TRBJ2-3	CASSSGGDTQYF	TGTGCCAGCAGTTCCGGGGGAGATACGCAGTATTTT
16	many	-	TRBV25-1	TRBJ2-3	CASISRPSGGTDTQYF	TGTGCCAGCATATCAAGGCCCTCGGGGGGCACAGATACGCAGTATTTT
14	many	-	TRBV5-1	TRBJ1-1	CASSWQGYGTEAFF	TGCGCCAGCAGCTGGCAGGGGTACGGCACTGAAGCTTTCTTT
15	many	-	TRBV7-2	TRBJ1-5	CASSPQGRSNQPQHF	TGTGCCAGCAGCCCCCAGGGAAGGAGCAATCAGCCCCAGCATTTT
13	-	-	TRBV5-1	TRBJ2-5	CASSLTYMETQYF	TGCGCCAGCAGCTTGACCTACATGGAGACCCAGTACTTC
14	many	TRBD1	TRBV7-8	TRBJ1-2	CASSLTGNGYGYTF	TGTGCCAGCAGCTTGACAGGGAATGGGTATGGCTACACCTTC
17	many	TRBD1	TRBV7-2	TRBJ1-2	CASSLVQTGRANYGYTF	TGTGCCAGCAGCTTAGTACAGACAGGGAGAGCTAACTATGGCTACACCTTC
15	few	TRBD1	TRBV6-5	TRBJ1-3	CASSYGQGVGNTIYF	TGTGCCAGCAGTTACGGACAGGGCGTTGGAAACACCATATATTTT
16	many	TRBD2	TRBV7-8	TRBJ2-3	CASSTGLAGSTDTQYF	TGTGCCAGCAGCACCGGACTAGCGGGAAGCACAGATACGCAGTATTTT
10	-	-	TRBV7-6	TRBJ2-5	CASAQETQYF	TGTGCCTCAGCTCAAGAGACCCAGTACTTC
17	many	-	TRBV12-3/TRBV12-4	TRBJ2-2	CASKLGGGTVNTGELFF	TGTGCCAGCAAACTGGGGGGTGGGACAGTTAACACCGGGGAGCTGTTTTTT
13	-	-	TRBV27	TRBJ2-2	CASMTGLTGELFF	TGTGCCAGCATGACGGGACTGACCGGGGAGCTGTTTTTT
11	many	-	TRBV25-1	TRBJ1-6	CASSDTSSLHF	TGTGCCAGCAGCGATACATCGTCCCTCCACTTT
17	few	TRBD1	TRBV7-6	TRBJ2-1	CASSWGPRGRTYNEQFF	TGTGCCAGCAGCTGGGGCCCAAGGGGGCGGACGTACAATGAGCAGTTCTTC
15	many	-	TRBV5-1	TRBJ2-1	CASSLTQNDYNEQFF	TGCGCCAGCAGCTTAACGCAAAACGATTACAATGAGCAGTTCTTC
14	many	-	TRBV6-1	TRBJ2-1	CASRGVLSPHEQFF	TGTGCCAGCAGGGGGGTATTGAGCCCCCATGAGCAGTTCTTC
15	many	-	TRBV30	TRBJ1-5	CAWSSGFGSNQPQHF	TGTGCCTGGAGCTCAGGGTTCGGGAGCAATCAGCCCCAGCATTTT
19	many	-	TRBV4-1	TRBJ2-4	CASSQDGPGLILAKNIQYF	TGCGCCAGCAGCCAAGATGGCCCCGGACTAATATTAGCCAAAAACATTCAGTACTTC
15	many	-	TRBV29-1	TRBJ2-7	CSVDRGTKNPYEQYF	TGCAGCGTTGATAGGGGGACAAAGAACCCCTACGAGCAGTACTTC
12	-	-	TRBV2	TRBJ2-4	CASTVGGKIQYF	TGTGCCAGCACCGTAGGGGGGAAAATTCAGTACTTC
13	few	-	TRBV5-1	TRBJ2-2	CASSLSPTGELFF	TGCGCCAGCAGCTTGTCTCCCACCGGGGAGCTGTTTTTT
18	-	-	TRBV7-3	TRBJ2-1	CASSPHPGLGGHYNEQFF	TGTGCCAGCAGCCCCCACCCGGGTCTGGGGGGACACTACAATGAGCAGTTCTTC
16	-	-	TRBV5-5	TRBJ2-3	CASSLRSGSYTDTQYF	TGTGCCAGCAGCTTGCGGTCCGGGTCCTACACAGATACGCAGTATTTT
17	many	TRBD1	TRBV5-1	TRBJ1-6	CASSTFPGQSGNSPLHF	TGCGCCAGCAGCACCTTCCCGGGACAGTCGGGTAATTCACCCCTCCACTTT
15	many	-	TRBV5-1	TRBJ2-5	CASSLAVGRMETQYF	TGCGCCAGCAGCTTAGCGGTAGGGAGGATGGAGACCCAGTACTTC
14	-	TRBD2	TRBV30	TRBJ2-3	CAWDRLAATDTQYF	TGTGCCTGGGACCGACTAGCGGCCACAGATACGCAGTATTTT
16	few	-	TRBV6-2/TRBV6-3	TRBJ2-5	CASSSAYPLSYKTQYF	TGTGCCAGCAGTTCAGCCTATCCGTTGAGTTACAAGACCCAGTACTTC
16	many	-	TRBV5-1	TRBJ2-1	CASSFDGAGTYNEQFF	TGCGCCAGCAGCTTTGATGGGGCCGGCACCTACAATGAGCAGTTCTTC
16	few	TRBD2	TRBV12-3/TRBV12-4	TRBJ2-5	CASSSRLAGGKETQYF	TGTGCCAGCAGTTCAAGACTAGCGGGGGGTAAAGAGACCCAGTACTTC
16	many	-	TRBV5-1	TRBJ1-1	CASKGLGGQGDTEAFF	TGCGCCAGCAAAGGACTGGGGGGGCAAGGGGACACTGAAGCTTTCTTT
14	-	-	TRBV6-6	TRBJ1-1	CASSYTARATEAFF	TGTGCCAGCAGTTATACCGCCAGGGCCACTGAAGCTTTCTTT